The entry that follows covers one TCR beta chain sequence. Its antigen is as yet unknown. Germline V gives CDR1 DFQATT, CDR2 SNEGSKA (reference sequence). Trimming at V came to 1 base and at J to 3 bases, leaving 13 bases not matched to a gene. CDR3 length: 18 residues. A second PCR of about 7 to 12 cycles used a sample-barcoded 5' primer and a J-beta primer mix. Every individual sample yielded 3 million or more paired-end reads (each containing CDR3). TCRdb re-derived calls from the 5' RACE reads in MiXCR, one entry per CDR3 protein. The sample includes approximately 850,000 distinct CDR3 sequences, roughly 44% seen only once; the top ten take about a fifth. The data belong to a study of blood T cells in healthy people across ages. Study-wide results and limits: Versus aged donors, long-lived donors had higher diversity and more naive CD4+ cells.

Sequencing input: blood. The TCR comes from a man in his 60s in good health. The chain recombines TRBV20-1 with TRBJ2-1; 9 bases match TRBD2. The CDR3 DNA sequence: TGCAGTGCTAGAGCGCTAGCGGGGATCACCGCAATCTACAATGAGCAGTTCTTC. The encoded protein is CSARALAGITAIYNEQFF.